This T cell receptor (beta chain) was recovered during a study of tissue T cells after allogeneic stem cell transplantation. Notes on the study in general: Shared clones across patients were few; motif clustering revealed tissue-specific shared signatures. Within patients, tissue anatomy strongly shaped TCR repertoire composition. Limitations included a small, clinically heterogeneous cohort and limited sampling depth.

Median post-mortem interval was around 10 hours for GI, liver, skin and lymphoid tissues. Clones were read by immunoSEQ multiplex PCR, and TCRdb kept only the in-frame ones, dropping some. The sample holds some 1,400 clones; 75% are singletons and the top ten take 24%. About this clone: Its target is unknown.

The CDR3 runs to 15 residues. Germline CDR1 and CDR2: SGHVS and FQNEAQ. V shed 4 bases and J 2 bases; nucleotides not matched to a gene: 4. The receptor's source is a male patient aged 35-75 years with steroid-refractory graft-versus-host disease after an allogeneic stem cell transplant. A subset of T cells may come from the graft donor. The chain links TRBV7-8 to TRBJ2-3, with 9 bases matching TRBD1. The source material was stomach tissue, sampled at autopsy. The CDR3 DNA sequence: TGTGCCAGCAGCTGGCGGGACAGGGCCACAGATACGCAGTATTTT. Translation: CASSWRDRATDTQYF.